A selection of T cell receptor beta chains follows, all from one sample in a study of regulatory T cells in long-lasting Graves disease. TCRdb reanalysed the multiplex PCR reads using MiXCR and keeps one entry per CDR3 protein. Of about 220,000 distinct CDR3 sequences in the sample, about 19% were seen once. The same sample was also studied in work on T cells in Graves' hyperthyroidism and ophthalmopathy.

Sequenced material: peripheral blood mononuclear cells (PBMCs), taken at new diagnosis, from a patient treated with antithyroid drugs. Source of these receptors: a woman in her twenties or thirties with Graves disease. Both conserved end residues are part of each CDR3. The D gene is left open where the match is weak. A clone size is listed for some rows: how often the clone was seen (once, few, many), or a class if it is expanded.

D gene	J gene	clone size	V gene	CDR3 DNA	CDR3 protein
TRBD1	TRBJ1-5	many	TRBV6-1	TGTGCCAGCAGTGCACAGGGGCGCGGTTATAGCAATCAGCCCCAGCATTTT	CASSAQGRGYSNQPQHF
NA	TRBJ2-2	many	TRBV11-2	TGTGCCAGCAGCTCCCACTACCGTGTCGGCACCGGGGAGCTGTTTTTT	CASSSHYRVGTGELFF
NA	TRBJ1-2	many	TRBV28	TGTGCCAGCAGGGGGGGGGGGACAACTTATGGCTACACCTTC	CASRGGGTTYGYTF
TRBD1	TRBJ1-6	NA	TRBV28	TGTGCCAGCAGTTTGACAGGGGCTGCTTCACCCCTCCACTTT	CASSLTGAASPLHF
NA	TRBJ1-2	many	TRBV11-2	TGTGCCAGCAGCTTAGAGGTCGAGTATGGCTACACCTTC	CASSLEVEYGYTF
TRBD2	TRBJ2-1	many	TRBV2	TGTGCCAGCAGGGGACTAGCGGGAGCCAATGAGCAGTTCTTC	CASRGLAGANEQFF
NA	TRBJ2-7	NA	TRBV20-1	TGCAGTGCTAGAGATTGGGCTGGGGGGAGATCTTCCTACGAGCAGTACTTC	CSARDWAGGRSSYEQYF
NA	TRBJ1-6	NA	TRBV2	TGTGCCACCAGAACCCGGGATAATTCACCCCTCCACTTT	CATRTRDNSPLHF
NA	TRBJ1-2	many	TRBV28	TGTGCCAGCAGTCCGTTGGGTGGGGGCGTTCTCTATGGCTACACCTTC	CASSPLGGGVLYGYTF
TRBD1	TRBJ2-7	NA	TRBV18	TGTGCCAGCTCACCCGGGACAGGACGGGACGAGCAGTACTTC	CASSPGTGRDEQYF
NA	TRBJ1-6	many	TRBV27	TGTGCCAGCAGTCCCCAGGGGCTCTATAATTCACCCCTCCACTTT	CASSPQGLYNSPLHF
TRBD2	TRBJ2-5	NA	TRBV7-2	TGTGCCAGCAGTTCCGGGACTAGCGGGGGGAGCCAAGAGACCCAGTACTTC	CASSSGTSGGSQETQYF
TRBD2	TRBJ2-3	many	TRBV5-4	TGTGCCGGTTCTAGCGGGAGGAGGACAGATACGCAGTATTTT	CAGSSGRRTDTQYF
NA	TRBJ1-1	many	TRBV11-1	TGTGCCAGCAGCTTAATGAACACTGAAGCTTTCTTT	CASSLMNTEAFF
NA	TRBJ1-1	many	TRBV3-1	TGTGCCAGCAGCCAAGGACGAAACGAAGCTTTCTTT	CASSQGRNEAFF
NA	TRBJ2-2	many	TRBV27	TGTGCCAGCAGTTTAACCCCTCTCCCTCGGGCCTATCACACCGGGGAGCTGTTTTTT	CASSLTPLPRAYHTGELFF
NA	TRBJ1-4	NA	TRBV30	TGTGCCTGGAGTGTAGGGGCAATTGCGGATGAAAAACTGTTTTTT	CAWSVGAIADEKLFF
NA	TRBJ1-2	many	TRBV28	TGTGCCAGCAGTTTAGTGGGGGGTCAAGGGGACTATGGCTACACCTTC	CASSLVGGQGDYGYTF
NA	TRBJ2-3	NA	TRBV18	TGTGCCAGCTCACCCCGGGACCCACAAGCGAGGACGCAGTATTTT	CASSPRDPQARTQYF
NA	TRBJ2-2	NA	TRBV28	TGTGCTAGCACCGTCCGGGCCCCGGACACCGGGGAGCTGTCTTTT	CASTVRAPDTGELSF
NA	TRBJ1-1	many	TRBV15	TGTGCCACCAGCAGAGAAGCGGATTTGACAGGCGAGAACACTGAAGCTTTCTTT	CATSREADLTGENTEAFF
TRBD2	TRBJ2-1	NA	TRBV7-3	TGTGCCAGCAGCTCAGAGACTAGCGGGGGCAGCTCCTACAATGAGCAGTTCTTC	CASSSETSGGSSYNEQFF
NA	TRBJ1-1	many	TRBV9	TGTGCCAGCAGCCCAATAGACAGGAACACTGAAGCTTTCTTT	CASSPIDRNTEAFF
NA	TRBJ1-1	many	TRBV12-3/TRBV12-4	TGTGCCAGCAGTTTAGGTGGAGGCACTGAAGCTTTCTTT	CASSLGGGTEAFF
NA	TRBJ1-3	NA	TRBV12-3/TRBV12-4	TGTGCCAGCAGTCAAGATCGCCTCGGGTCTTGTGCAAACACCATATATTTT	CASSQDRLGSCANTIYF
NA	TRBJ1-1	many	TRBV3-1	TGTGCCAGCAGCCGGCGACAGTACACTGAAGCTTTCTTT	CASSRRQYTEAFF
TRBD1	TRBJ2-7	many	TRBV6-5	TGTGCCAGCAGTTACTCGGGACAGTGGAGCTCCTACGAGCAGTACTTC	CASSYSGQWSSYEQYF
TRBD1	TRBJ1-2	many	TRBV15	TGTGCCACCAGCAGAGATGGGACAGCCCTAATTCTTGGTGGCTACACCTTC	CATSRDGTALILGGYTF
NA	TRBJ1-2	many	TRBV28	TGTGCCAGCAGTGGGGAGGGGTCGTACTATGGCTACACCTTC	CASSGEGSYYGYTF
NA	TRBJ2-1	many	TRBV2	TGTGCCAGCAGTGAGAGAAGGCTCAATGAGCAGTTCTTC	CASSERRLNEQFF
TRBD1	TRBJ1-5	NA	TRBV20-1	TGCAGTGCTAGAGATAGGCAGGGGGCTTATAGCAATCAGCCCCAGCATTTT	CSARDRQGAYSNQPQHF
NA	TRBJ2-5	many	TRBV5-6	TGTGCCAGCAGCTTGGTAGGCAGGGCACAAGAGACCCAGTACTTC	CASSLVGRAQETQYF
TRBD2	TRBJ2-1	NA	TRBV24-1	TGTGCCACCAGTGGCTTGACCGGGACTAGCGGGTACAATGAGCAGTTCTTC	CATSGLTGTSGYNEQFF
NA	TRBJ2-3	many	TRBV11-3	TGTGCCAGCAGCTTAGGAACAGGGCTTAAGACAGATACGCAGTATTTT	CASSLGTGLKTDTQYF
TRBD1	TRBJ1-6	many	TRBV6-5	TGTGCCAGCAGTTACTCGGGACAGGGCTTCTCACCCCTCCACTTT	CASSYSGQGFSPLHF
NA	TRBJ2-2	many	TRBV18	TGTGCCAGCTCACCCTCCCTGAGCACCGGGGAGCTGTTTTTT	CASSPSLSTGELFF
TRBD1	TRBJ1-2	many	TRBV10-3	TGTGCCATCAGTGAGTGGACCGGGACAGGGGGCATGGCTGGAGCCTATGGCTACACCTTC	CAISEWTGTGGMAGAYGYTF